The sequence of this TCR beta chain was determined in a study of blood T cell repertoires in COVID-19. Study details: Material from acute and convalescent COVID-19 was sourced from the United States, Italy and Spain. T cells, B-cell-depleted T cells, or PBMCs provided the cDNA or gDNA that served as material.

This clone was counted a single time. The germline V gene has CDR1 SGHNT and CDR2 YYREEE (reference sequence). This CDR3 is 15 amino acids long. Trimming took off 4 bases at V and 6 bases at J, with 18 bases between the two ends. In the source study's methods: By means of reference gene primer amplification, nucleated cell counts were estimated. Clones were read by immunoSEQ multiplex PCR, and TCRdb kept only the in-frame ones, dropping some. The DNA gave D and trimming, while V, J and clone size come from that table. The sample holds just over 75,000 clones; roughly 80% are singletons and the top ten take around 5.8%.

The sample comprised peripheral blood. This TCR came from a man aged 55 to 69 with active or convalescent COVID-19. The genes are TRBV5-4 and TRBJ2-3; D perhaps matches TRBD1 (5 bases). The CDR3 DNA is TGTGCCAGCAGCCCGCTCGGACAAGGTTGGGATACGCAGTATTTT. Residues: CASSPLGQGWDTQYF.